Listed below are T cell receptor beta chains from one sample, sequenced in a study of shared clonotypes between healthy human individuals. Clones were read by immunoSEQ multiplex PCR, and TCRdb kept only the in-frame ones, dropping some. Of 2 million to 2.5 million clones listed, under 97% are singletons. The sample taken for sequencing was naive CD4+ T cells sorted from blood. These receptors were collected from a man in his late teens or twenties in good health. The CDR3 runs from the conserved cysteine through the conserved F or W. The D gene is left open where the match is weak. Size tells how often a clone was seen (once, few, many) or the class of an expanded clone, and some rows leave it out.

j_call: TRBJ1-2; v_call: TRBV28; d_call: TRBD1; clone_size: .; cdr3_aa: CASRKSGTGTNGYTF; cdr3_nt: TGTGCCAGCAGAAAATCCGGGACAGGGACCAATGGCTACACCTTC
j_call: TRBJ1-2; v_call: TRBV7-4; d_call: .; clone_size: .; cdr3_aa: CASSLVTVNYGYTF; cdr3_nt: TGTGCCAGCAGCTTAGTGACAGTTAACTATGGCTACACCTTC
j_call: TRBJ1-1; v_call: TRBV27; d_call: TRBD1; clone_size: .; cdr3_aa: CASSLGDRLTEAFF; cdr3_nt: TGTGCCAGCAGTTTAGGGGACAGACTAACTGAAGCTTTCTTT
j_call: TRBJ2-6; v_call: TRBV2; d_call: TRBD1; clone_size: once; cdr3_aa: CASRDRVSGANVLTF; cdr3_nt: TGTGCCAGCCGGGACAGGGTCTCCGGGGCCAACGTCCTGACTTTC
j_call: TRBJ1-2; v_call: TRBV6-5; d_call: .; clone_size: .; cdr3_aa: CASREGAGYTF; cdr3_nt: TGTGCCAGCAGGGAAGGAGCTGGCTACACCTTC
j_call: TRBJ2-3; v_call: TRBV6-6; d_call: TRBD2; clone_size: .; cdr3_aa: CASSYSPSGITDTQYF; cdr3_nt: TGTGCCAGCAGTTACTCCCCTAGCGGTATCACAGATACGCAGTATTTT
j_call: TRBJ2-5; v_call: TRBV9; d_call: TRBD1; clone_size: .; cdr3_aa: CASSVGDSQETQYF; cdr3_nt: TGTGCCAGCAGCGTAGGGGACAGCCAAGAGACCCAGTACTTC
j_call: TRBJ2-7; v_call: TRBV6-5; d_call: .; clone_size: .; cdr3_aa: CASEDRRTGEQYF; cdr3_nt: TGTGCCAGCGAAGACAGGAGAACTGGCGAGCAGTACTTC
j_call: TRBJ2-7; v_call: TRBV12-5; d_call: .; clone_size: .; cdr3_aa: CASGLRVYEQYF; cdr3_nt: TGTGCTAGTGGTTTGCGCGTATACGAGCAGTACTTC
j_call: TRBJ1-2; v_call: TRBV18; d_call: .; clone_size: .; cdr3_aa: CASSPGTDSYGYTF; cdr3_nt: TGTGCCAGCTCACCGGGGACCGATTCCTATGGCTACACCTTC
j_call: TRBJ2-7; v_call: TRBV5-1; d_call: TRBD1; clone_size: .; cdr3_aa: CASSTDRVHEQYF; cdr3_nt: TGCGCCAGCAGTACCGACAGGGTCCACGAGCAGTACTTC
j_call: TRBJ1-6; v_call: TRBV9; d_call: TRBD1; clone_size: .; cdr3_aa: CASSVETGGLSPLHF; cdr3_nt: TGTGCCAGCAGCGTAGAGACAGGGGGCCTTTCACCCCTCCACTTT
j_call: TRBJ1-2; v_call: TRBV29-1; d_call: .; clone_size: .; cdr3_aa: CSVLGGGYTF; cdr3_nt: TGCAGCGTCCTCGGGGGCGGCTACACCTTC
j_call: TRBJ2-4; v_call: TRBV6-1; d_call: .; clone_size: .; cdr3_aa: CASSEVGGQKLAKSIQYF; cdr3_nt: TGTGCCAGCAGTGAAGTAGGGGGGCAGAAACTAGCCAAAAGCATTCAGTACTTC
j_call: TRBJ2-3; v_call: TRBV4-1; d_call: TRBD2; clone_size: .; cdr3_aa: CASSRTSFTDTQYF; cdr3_nt: TGCGCCAGCAGCCGGACTAGCTTCACAGATACGCAGTATTTT
j_call: TRBJ2-1; v_call: TRBV7-8; d_call: TRBD2; clone_size: .; cdr3_aa: CASLSATSAQNSNEQFF; cdr3_nt: TGTGCCAGCCTCTCAGCGACTAGCGCCCAGAACTCCAATGAGCAGTTCTTC
j_call: TRBJ2-4; v_call: TRBV7-2; d_call: TRBD1; clone_size: .; cdr3_aa: CASSSQGNIQYF; cdr3_nt: TGTGCCAGCAGCTCACAGGGGAACATTCAGTACTTC
j_call: TRBJ2-5; v_call: TRBV2; d_call: TRBD1; clone_size: once; cdr3_aa: CASREQGAGETQYF; cdr3_nt: TGTGCCAGCAGAGAACAGGGGGCGGGAGAGACCCAGTACTTC
j_call: TRBJ2-5; v_call: TRBV5-1; d_call: .; clone_size: .; cdr3_aa: CASSLALGTETQYF; cdr3_nt: TGCGCCAGCAGCTTGGCCTTAGGGACTGAGACCCAGTACTTC
j_call: TRBJ2-5; v_call: TRBV4-3; d_call: .; clone_size: .; cdr3_aa: CASSQGSPRKGETQYF; cdr3_nt: TGCGCCAGCAGCCAAGGGAGTCCGAGAAAAGGGGAGACCCAGTACTTC
j_call: TRBJ2-4; v_call: TRBV13; d_call: .; clone_size: .; cdr3_aa: CASSLGTGVAKNIQYF; cdr3_nt: TGTGCCAGCAGCTTAGGTACAGGAGTAGCCAAAAACATTCAGTACTTC
j_call: TRBJ2-3; v_call: TRBV7-2; d_call: TRBD2; clone_size: .; cdr3_aa: CASSQGLADADTQYF; cdr3_nt: TGTGCCAGCAGTCAAGGACTAGCGGATGCAGATACGCAGTATTTT
j_call: TRBJ2-1; v_call: TRBV18; d_call: TRBD2; clone_size: .; cdr3_aa: CASGTGGNNEQFF; cdr3_nt: TGTGCCAGCGGAACGGGGGGGAACAATGAGCAGTTCTTC
j_call: TRBJ2-1; v_call: TRBV7-2; d_call: TRBD2; clone_size: .; cdr3_aa: CASSKTSGRANEQFF; cdr3_nt: TGTGCCAGCAGCAAAACTAGCGGGAGGGCCAATGAGCAGTTCTTC
j_call: TRBJ2-7; v_call: TRBV19; d_call: .; clone_size: .; cdr3_aa: CASSMASGAYEQYF; cdr3_nt: TGTGCCAGTAGTATGGCGTCAGGGGCCTACGAGCAGTACTTC
j_call: TRBJ2-1; v_call: TRBV12-5; d_call: TRBD1; clone_size: .; cdr3_aa: CASILAGKTGGPQDLNNEQFF; cdr3_nt: TGTGCTAGTATTCTTGCCGGGAAAACAGGGGGCCCTCAGGACCTAAACAATGAGCAGTTCTTC
j_call: TRBJ2-7; v_call: TRBV9; d_call: .; clone_size: once; cdr3_aa: CASSVTGGGSEQYF; cdr3_nt: TGTGCCAGCAGCGTAACTGGGGGCGGGAGCGAGCAGTACTTC
j_call: TRBJ2-5; v_call: TRBV19; d_call: .; clone_size: once; cdr3_aa: CASSNLGMTSQETQYF; cdr3_nt: TGTGCCAGTAGTAATCTGGGGATGACTTCCCAAGAGACCCAGTACTTC
j_call: TRBJ2-1; v_call: TRBV7-9; d_call: TRBD2; clone_size: .; cdr3_aa: CASSLSGSHNEQFF; cdr3_nt: TGTGCCAGCAGCCTTAGCGGGAGCCACAATGAGCAGTTCTTC
j_call: TRBJ2-5; v_call: TRBV11-2; d_call: .; clone_size: .; cdr3_aa: CASSLDRGGSQETQYF; cdr3_nt: TGTGCCAGCAGCTTAGATCGCGGGGGCTCTCAGGAGACCCAGTACTTC
j_call: TRBJ2-7; v_call: TRBV7-8; d_call: .; clone_size: .; cdr3_aa: CASSRWQNEQYF; cdr3_nt: TGTGCCAGCAGCCGCTGGCAAAACGAGCAGTACTTC
j_call: TRBJ2-3; v_call: TRBV9; d_call: .; clone_size: .; cdr3_aa: CASSVVGGGLSTDTQYF; cdr3_nt: TGTGCCAGCAGCGTAGTAGGCGGCGGGCTTTCCACAGATACGCAGTATTTT
j_call: TRBJ2-3; v_call: TRBV5-6; d_call: TRBD1; clone_size: .; cdr3_aa: CASSFLTGGPDTQYF; cdr3_nt: TGTGCCAGCAGCTTTCTGACAGGGGGCCCAGATACGCAGTATTTT
j_call: TRBJ1-1; v_call: TRBV29-1; d_call: .; clone_size: few; cdr3_aa: CSAKQGNAEAFF; cdr3_nt: TGCAGCGCTAAACAGGGTAATGCTGAAGCTTTCTTT
j_call: TRBJ2-2; v_call: TRBV9; d_call: .; clone_size: .; cdr3_aa: CASSEGGTNTGELFF; cdr3_nt: TGTGCCAGCAGCGAGGGGGGAACGAACACCGGGGAGCTGTTTTTT
j_call: TRBJ2-7; v_call: TRBV19; d_call: TRBD2; clone_size: .; cdr3_aa: CASSVSGRAYEQYF; cdr3_nt: TGTGCCAGTAGTGTGAGCGGGAGGGCCTACGAGCAGTACTTC
j_call: TRBJ2-3; v_call: TRBV6-5; d_call: .; clone_size: .; cdr3_aa: CASSLGRPSTDTQYF; cdr3_nt: TGTGCCAGCAGTTTGGGCAGGCCTAGCACAGATACGCAGTATTTT
j_call: TRBJ2-7; v_call: TRBV6-1; d_call: .; clone_size: .; cdr3_aa: CASSEWGEQYF; cdr3_nt: TGTGCCAGCAGTGAATGGGGTGAGCAGTACTTC
j_call: TRBJ2-5; v_call: TRBV7-2; d_call: TRBD1; clone_size: .; cdr3_aa: CASSARTGIPGETQYF; cdr3_nt: TGTGCCAGCAGCGCACGGACAGGTATCCCCGGTGAGACCCAGTACTTC
j_call: TRBJ2-2; v_call: TRBV2; d_call: .; clone_size: .; cdr3_aa: CASIRDGLNTGELFF; cdr3_nt: TGTGCCAGCATCAGGGACGGGTTAAACACCGGGGAGCTGTTTTTT
j_call: TRBJ1-4; v_call: TRBV6-5; d_call: .; clone_size: .; cdr3_aa: CASRLGTAASEKLFF; cdr3_nt: TGTGCCAGCAGACTGGGGACCGCGGCGTCTGAAAAACTGTTTTTT
j_call: TRBJ2-7; v_call: TRBV29-1; d_call: .; clone_size: .; cdr3_aa: CSVRDLGRQGTYEQYF; cdr3_nt: TGCAGCGTTCGGGACTTAGGGAGACAGGGCACCTACGAGCAGTACTTC
j_call: TRBJ2-3; v_call: TRBV5-1; d_call: .; clone_size: .; cdr3_aa: CASSLDAHTDTQYF; cdr3_nt: TGCGCCAGCAGCTTGGATGCCCACACAGATACGCAGTATTTT
j_call: TRBJ2-5; v_call: TRBV4-3; d_call: .; clone_size: .; cdr3_aa: CASSQSENTRETQYF; cdr3_nt: TGCGCCAGCAGCCAATCCGAGAATACCAGGGAGACCCAGTACTTC
j_call: TRBJ1-2; v_call: TRBV6-1; d_call: .; clone_size: .; cdr3_aa: CASSEARTTAHGGYTF; cdr3_nt: TGTGCCAGCAGTGAAGCGCGAACGACAGCGCACGGTGGCTACACCTTC
j_call: TRBJ2-2; v_call: TRBV5-1; d_call: .; clone_size: .; cdr3_aa: CASSLAPAGRGTNTGELFF; cdr3_nt: TGCGCCAGCAGCTTGGCCCCGGCTGGAAGGGGGACGAACACCGGGGAGCTGTTTTTT
j_call: TRBJ1-1; v_call: TRBV7-9; d_call: .; clone_size: .; cdr3_aa: CANFEPTEAFF; cdr3_nt: TGTGCCAACTTCGAGCCCACTGAAGCTTTCTTT
j_call: TRBJ2-7; v_call: TRBV10-1; d_call: TRBD2; clone_size: .; cdr3_aa: CASSESFGHGGSSYEQYF; cdr3_nt: TGCGCCAGCAGTGAGTCGTTTGGTCATGGCGGGAGCTCCTACGAGCAGTACTTC
j_call: TRBJ1-5; v_call: TRBV2; d_call: .; clone_size: .; cdr3_aa: CASSEVSIQGSNQPQHF; cdr3_nt: TGTGCCAGCAGTGAAGTGAGTATCCAAGGGAGCAATCAGCCCCAGCATTTT